This TCR beta chain is from a study of T cells in Graves' hyperthyroidism and ophthalmopathy. The germline CDR1 and CDR2 sequences are SGHAT and FQNNGV. This CDR3 is built from 23 residues. V lost 2 bases to trimming and J lost 0 bases, with 31 bases between them. Amplification targeted TCR beta CDR3 regions from RNA transcripts. Initially, a first-round RT-PCR of the TCR CDR3 employed the HTBI primer set. TCRdb reanalysed the multiplex PCR reads using MiXCR and keeps one entry per CDR3 protein. The top ten clones hold 15% of a sample with some 690,000 distinct CDR3 sequences, roughly 17% of them seen once. This clonotype has ten or more counts.

The V call is TRBV11-2, the J call TRBJ2-2, with D perhaps TRBD1 (6 bases). This receptor was identified in a man in his forties or fifties with Graves' hyperthyroidism. Source material: blood. Written as DNA, the CDR3 is TGTGCCAGCAGCTTACCCCCCACAACAGGGATGGCGCGGGTGGGGGCGAACACCGGGGAGCTGTTTTTT. As protein: CASSLPPTTGMARVGANTGELFF.